This TCR beta chain came from a study of quantifying T cell responses using KT2 cells. The wider study: TCR alpha and beta constant-region primers primed reverse transcription of RNA. Regarding the study as a whole: At about one KT2 cell per 100,000 PBMC, KT2 sequences were still detected.

An oligo carrying a UMI was ligated to the cDNA 3' end. The first PCR ran 4 to 5 cycles with an equimolar RC1.1 and RC1.2 beta primer mix. TCR alpha and beta chains were handled separately starting at the second PCR. TCRdb re-called the UMI-ligation and nested PCR reads with MiXCR, one entry per CDR3 protein. This sample yields approximately 60,000 distinct CDR3 sequences, of which 9% to 15% are seen a single time; roughly 9% belongs to the top ten. As to this clonotype: The target antigen is unknown.

Known numbers of the T cell clone KT2 were added to PBMC. A range of KT2-to-PBMC ratios was made using fixed PBMC numbers. The CDR3 length is 15 residues. The V gene lost 3 bases and the J gene lost 6 bases, with 14 bases spanning the gap. The sequenced material came from PBMCs spiked with cells of the T cell clone KT2. V usage is TRBV12-3 or TRBV12-4 and J usage is TRBJ2-2; D possibly corresponds to TRBD2 (6 bases). The sequence was collected from a human donor. DNA of the CDR3: TGTGCCAGCAGTTTGGGGCTAGCGAGGGCCGGGGAGCTGTTTTTT. It encodes CASSLGLARAGELFF.